This T cell receptor (beta chain) is from a study of blood T cell repertoires in COVID-19 (dated by TCRdb to 2019 to 2021). Some background on the complete study: The collaborator samples originated in the United States, Italy and Spain and spanned the acute and convalescent phases of COVID-19. Nearly every sample came with metadata listing a de-identified subject ID, COVID-19 status, age in years and sex. The prospective study material was composed of cDNA or gDNA derived from T cells, B-cell-depleted T cells, or PBMCs. Where HLA class I and class II types were available, the types were taken from metadata supplied by the sample provider, not from assay-based typing. Samples came from the ongoing ImmuneRACE study (first 160 participants) plus 1,254 subjects from 6 global collaborators. Subjects who had been exposed to COVID-19, were actively infected with it, or had recovered from it provided the deeply sampled blood TCRbeta repertoires that made up the dataset. The repertoires were released in a freely available public database intended as a resource for research on the immune response to SARS-CoV-2.

In regard to this clone: Its binding antigen is unknown. Qualities for individual bases were not recorded, and no much larger clone is one base off.

Clipping removes 4 bases from V and 8 bases from J, with 2 as the unmatched junction base count. The CDR3 sequence holds 14 residues, the cysteine and phenylalanine included. Only the CDR3 portion is preserved as DNA: 42 bases, with reading frame beginning at the first base. Taken from the germline V gene, the CDR1 and CDR2 loops are MGHRA and YSYEKL. The immunoSEQ Assay, a bias-controlled multiplex PCR, was used to amplify TCRbeta CDR3 regions from genomic DNA. In the authors' own workflow: Within the assay, amplification of reference gene primers was used to estimate how many nucleated cells each sample contained. To quantify the absolute abundance of each unique TCRbeta CDR3 rearrangement, sequence reads were collapsed and filtered. For each sample, productive Simpson clonality was calculated as the square root of Simpson's diversity index over productive rearrangements. Drawn from immuneACCESS, this table holds only the in-frame rearrangements with V and J called that TCRdb kept. Clones are partly lost; checked studies trace under half to an unresolved V gene and leave the rest unexplained. D and trimming were read from the DNA, whereas the V and J calls and clone size are those reported in that table. A total of roughly 390,000 clones appear in this sample, around 87% of them only once. Clones ranked in the top ten supply about 10% of the sample.

Broad study findings and their caveats: The amount of clinical and demographic metadata varied by source and participant and was provided uncurated.

At one collaborating source in Seattle, patients were enrolled during active infection and were followed longitudinally through the course of disease. Collaborating institutions collected whole blood in K2EDTA tubes following their own protocols. Collaborator samples were shipped for TCRbeta analysis as frozen whole blood, isolated PBMCs, or DNA extracted from either sample type. The sample taken for sequencing was peripheral blood. The sequence was collected from a woman in her 30s with COVID-19, enrolled during active disease. In this chain, TRBV4-1 is recombined with TRBJ1-6, with 10 bases aligning to TRBD1. The sequenced DNA is TGCGCCAGCAGCCGGACAGGGGGTGATTCACCCCTCCACTTT. Its coded protein is CASSRTGGDSPLHF.